One sample yielded the 19 T cell receptor beta chains listed below, sequenced in a study of response to subunit inactivated influenza vaccine. TCRdb itself ran the RT-PCR reads through MiXCR, one entry per CDR3 protein. The repertoire holds approximately 530,000 distinct CDR3 sequences, with under 8.5% as singletons. Material: PBMCs from blood, obtained around 2 years after vaccination. These receptors came from a man aged 45-69 years who received an inactivated influenza vaccine.

This clonotype was observed at least ten times. This chain links TRBV12-3 or TRBV12-4 with TRBJ1-1; D ambiguous. The CDR3 is 14 amino acids. V was cut by 1 base and J by 1 base, with 7 bases left in between. The CDR3 protein is CASSLGGRNTEAFF. The CDR3 DNA is TGTGCCAGCAGTTTAGGCGGGCGGAACACTGAAGCTTTCTTT.

The chain combines TRBV9 with TRBJ2-2; a possible D gene is TRBD2 (6 bases). The germline V gene encodes CDR1 SGDLS and CDR2 YYNGEE. V shed 0 bases and J shed 0 bases, with 9 bases lying between them. CDR3 length equals 16 residues. The CDR3: CASSVVSGANTGELFF. The CDR3 nucleotides read TGTGCCAGCAGCGTAGTGTCGGGAGCGAACACCGGGGAGCTGTTTTTT.

This chain connects TRBV12-3 or TRBV12-4 to TRBJ2-4, with D unresolved. V was clipped by 3 bases and J by 6 bases, with 12 bases between them. CDR3 length equals 14 residues. CDR3 amino acids: CASSFLESRNIQYF. The CDR3 DNA reads as TGTGCCAGCAGTTTCTTAGAGAGCCGAAACATTCAGTACTTC.

This chain connects TRBV4-3 to TRBJ2-1; 12 nucleotides align to TRBD2. This CDR3 region has 15 residues. Unmatched junction bases numbered 6, after V lost 3 bases and J lost 9 bases. Germline CDR1 LGHNA, CDR2 YSLEER. CDR3 sequence: CASSHGLAGYGEQFF. The CDR3 DNA reads TGCGCCAGCAGCCACGGACTAGCGGGATACGGTGAGCAGTTCTTC.

This clonotype appeared many times. The chain is built from TRBV9 and TRBJ2-7; 9 bases line up with TRBD1. CDR1 is SGDLS, CDR2 YYNGEE, per germline. This CDR3 is 15 amino acids long. After removal of 0 bases from V and 7 bases from J, the junction contained 8 bases not matched to a gene. The CDR3 DNA sequence: TGTGCCAGCAGCGTAGTTCCGACAGGGGGTCGGGAGCAGTACTTC. Translated: CASSVVPTGGREQYF. Using reference TRBV9 and TRBJ2-7 for the parts outside the CDR3, the full variable domain is DSGVTQTPKHLITATGQRVTLRCSPRSGDLSVYWYQQSLDQGLQFLIQYYNGEERAKGNILERFSAQQFPDLHSELNLSSLELGDSALYFCASSVVPTGGREQYFGPGTRLTVT.

On this clonotype: The junction does not match germline at one end; this may be a read error. The chain couples TRBV20-1 to TRBJ2-1, with 8 positions matching TRBD2. The germline V gene has CDR1 DFQATT and CDR2 SNEGSKA (reference sequence). The CDR3 contains 15 residues. As DNA, the CDR3 is TGCAGTGCTAGAACTAGCGGTTTTTCCTACTATGAGCAGTTCTTC. Its protein is CSARTSGFSYYEQFF.

In this sample, this clonotype turned up a few times. The rearrangement joins TRBV15 to TRBJ2-4; no definite D call. Deletions cut 0 bases from V and 7 bases from J, with 4 bases between. This CDR3 is built from 12 residues. The V gene's germline CDR1 is LNHNV and CDR2 YYDKDF (reference sequence). CDR3 protein: CATSRDLNIQYF. Written as DNA, the CDR3 is TGTGCCACCAGCAGAGATCTTAACATTCAGTACTTC.

The chain couples TRBV7-9 to TRBJ1-4; D ambiguous. The germline V gene encodes CDR1 SEHNR and CDR2 FQNEAQ (reference sequence). The CDR3 extends over 16 amino acids. V lost 3 bases and J 0 bases, leaving 11 bases between the germline ends. CDR3 in amino acids: CASSLGSVATNEKLFF. The CDR3 nucleotides read TGTGCCAGCAGCTTGGGTTCCGTTGCAACTAATGAAAAACTGTTTTTT.

This clonotype was picked up a small number of times. The chain joins TRBV29-1 to TRBJ1-1, with D perhaps TRBD1 (6 bases). The CDR3 runs 14 residues. V lost 8 bases, J lost 2 bases, and 18 bases lay in between. Germline CDR1 SQVTM, CDR2 ANQGSEA. The CDR3 sequence is CSPPPRTANTEAFF. The CDR3 coding sequence is TGCAGCCCTCCCCCCCGGACAGCAAACACTGAAGCTTTCTTT. Variable domain in full (rest from reference TRBV29-1 and TRBJ1-1): SAVISQKPSRDICQRGTSLTIQCQVDSQVTMMFWYRQQPGQSLTLIATANQGSEATYESGFVIDKFPISRPNLTFSTLTVSNMSPEDSSIYLCSPPPRTANTEAFFGQGTRLTVV.

In its sample, this clonotype was seen many times. The chain links TRBV10-3 to TRBJ2-7; D is ambiguous. The CDR3 is made up of 12 amino acids. Germline V lookup: CDR1 ENHRY, CDR2 SYGVKD. Trimming stripped 6 bases from V and 5 bases from J, with 11 bases between. This CDR3 reads CAISQLGDEQYF. DNA for the CDR3: TGTGCCATCAGCCAGCTTGGAGACGAGCAGTACTTC.

In this sample, this clonotype turned up a few times. The CDR3 reads CASSINRGHRMNTEAFF. Here the CDR3 DNA reads TGTGCCAGTAGTATCAACAGGGGTCACAGAATGAACACTGAAGCTTTCTTT. J is TRBJ1-1 and V is TRBV19; 7 positions agree with TRBD1. CDR1 is LNHDA and CDR2 is SQIVND in the germline V gene (reference sequence). The CDR3 is 17 residues long. V trimming: 3 bases; J trimming: 0 bases; junction bases outside the gene matches: 10.

This clonotype has a count of ten or more. This chain links TRBV20-1 with TRBJ2-3, with 9 bases lining up with TRBD2. V gave up 1 base and J gave up 3 bases; unmatched junction bases: 2. The germline V gene encodes CDR1 DFQATT and CDR2 SNEGSKA (reference sequence). This CDR3 comprises 14 residues. CDR3 residues: CSARVLAGTDTQYF. In DNA form, the CDR3 reads TGCAGTGCTAGAGTCCTAGCGGGGACAGATACGCAGTATTTT.

The CDR3 sequence is CASSFRLEAFF. CDR3 DNA sequence: TGTGCCAGCAGCTTTCGTCTAGAAGCTTTCTTT. V gene TRBV5-6 combines with J gene TRBJ1-1; D remains ambiguous. The CDR3 spans 11 residues. Deletions cut 2 bases from V and 8 bases from J, with 7 bases between. Per the germline V gene, CDR1 is SGHDT and CDR2 is YYEEEE.

This clonotype was seen at least ten times. The chain recombines TRBV10-3 with TRBJ2-1; tentative D call: TRBD2 (6 bases). The V gene's germline CDR1 is ENHRY and CDR2 SYGVKD. This CDR3 contains 13 residues. V was cut by 0 bases and J by 12 bases, with 12 bases left in between. CDR3 in DNA: TGTGCCATCAGTGAGTCGGTAGCGGTAGGGCAGTTCTTC. The encoded protein is CAISESVAVGQFF.

This clonotype showed up just a few times. V usage is TRBV29-1 and J usage is TRBJ2-1; D remains ambiguous. The CDR3 spans 14 residues. Trimming took 2 bases from V and 0 from J, leaving 8 bases between them. CDR1 is SQVTM and CDR2 is ANQGSEA in the germline V gene. CDR3 sequence reads: CSVELLSSYNEQFF. As DNA, the CDR3 is TGCAGCGTTGAACTCTTGAGCTCCTACAATGAGCAGTTCTTC.

This clonotype was seen ten or more times. This sequence joins TRBV20-1 and TRBJ1-1, with 8 bases lining up with TRBD1. Germline V CDR1 and CDR2: DFQATT, SNEGSKA (reference sequence). J gave up 1 base and V 2 bases, and 6 bases lay outside the gene matches. This CDR3 region has 15 residues. The DNA for the CDR3 is TGCAGTGCTAGACCGCGGGGACAGGCGAACACTGAAGCTTTCTTT. Residues: CSARPRGQANTEAFF.

V is TRBV4-3 and J is TRBJ1-2; the D gene is possibly TRBD1 (5 bases). V lost 3 bases to trimming and J lost 3 bases, with 17 bases between them. In germline, CDR1 is LGHNA, CDR2 YSLEER. CDR3 length: 16 amino acids. The DNA for the CDR3 is TGCGCCAGCAGCCAGGTGGACTCCGGGACTCACTATGGCTACACCTTC. Amino acid sequence: CASSQVDSGTHYGYTF.

This clonotype was observed at least ten times. V and J are TRBV25-1 and TRBJ2-1; 12 bases map to TRBD2. The trim removed 8 bases at V and 10 bases at J, leaving 12 bases unmatched. The CDR3 contains 15 residues. Germline CDR1 reads MGHDK; CDR2 reads SYGVNS. The DNA of the CDR3 is TGTGCCAGCGGATTACTAGCGGGAGGCTGGGGGGAGCAGTTCTTC. It codes for CASGLLAGGWGEQFF.

This clonotype was detected a few times. The chain combines TRBV10-3 with TRBJ2-3; D is undetermined. Germline loops: CDR1 ENHRY, CDR2 SYGVKD. Trimming took off 8 bases at V and 9 bases at J, with 15 bases between the two ends. CDR3 length equals 12 residues. CDR3 protein: CAISVDKETQYF. The DNA for the CDR3 is TGTGCCATCTCTGTGGATAAAGAAACGCAGTATTTT.